The T cell receptor (beta chain) under discussion was sequenced for a study of CD8+ T cells in alopecia areata. For the study at large: Treatment of the treated patients consisted of oral tofacitinib, 5 to 10 mg twice daily. After 6 to 18 months of tofacitinib, follow-up continued 6 months off drug.

Isolated RNA was reverse transcribed into cDNA used as the sequencing template. Assay used: immunoSEQ multiplex PCR; TCRdb lists only in-frame clones, some missing. The sample has 90,000 to 120,000 clones; roughly 84% are singletons. Study observations and caveats: Alopecia totalis/universalis scalp especially showed more expanded CD8+ clones than normal scalp. Scalp and blood retained many expanded lesional clones during tofacitinib.

Treatment meaning: oral pan-JAK inhibitor, 5-10 mg twice daily. CDR3 size: 16 residues. J was trimmed by 5 bases and V by 4 bases; bases with no gene match: 5. Germline CDR1 reads PRHDT; CDR2 reads FYEKMQ (reference sequence). Points on this clone: Its antigen is not identified.

The rearrangement links TRBV13 to TRBJ2-5; 15 bases are a match to TRBD2. This clonotype was obtained from a human donor with alopecia areata. This specimen consisted of CD8+ T cells sorted from blood, obtained at week 24, from a patient treated with tofacitinib. The CDR3 DNA is TGTGCCAGCAGCTACGGACTAGCGGGGGGGGCCGAGACCCAGTACTTC. This gives the protein CASSYGLAGGAETQYF.